What follows are 18 T cell receptor beta chains derived from one specimen sequenced in a study of blood T cell repertoires in COVID-19. Libraries were prepared by immunoSEQ multiplex PCR; TCRdb keeps only in-frame clonotypes and omits some of them. The repertoire has 110,000 to 150,000 clones, approximately 91% of them found once; the top ten carry approximately 2%. The sequenced sample was peripheral blood. Receptor source: a man aged 65 to 85 with acute or convalescent COVID-19.

The chain is built from TRBV3-1 (or the pseudogene TRBV3-2) and TRBJ2-7; the match to TRBD2 covers 13 bases. In germline, CDR1 is LGHDT, CDR2 YNNKEL (reference sequence). Germline trimming cut 0 bases from V and 0 bases from J; bases unmatched to any gene: 5. The CDR3 totals 18 residues. The CDR3 protein is CASSQEGGLAGRSYEQYF. DNA for the CDR3: TGTGCCAGCAGCCAAGAGGGGGGACTAGCGGGACGCTCCTACGAGCAGTACTTC.

This rearrangement joins TRBV6-5 to TRBJ2-7; perhaps TRBD2 as D (6 bases). Germline assignment: CDR1 MNHEY and CDR2 SVGAGI. Trimming left V 2 bases short and J 6 bases short, with 14 bases between. There are 14 residues in the CDR3. The CDR3 is CASSYRGTHSEQYF. The CDR3 region has the DNA TGTGCCAGCAGTTACCGGGGGACTCACTCCGAGCAGTACTTC.

The genes are TRBV14 and TRBJ2-1; D remains ambiguous. The germline CDR1 and CDR2 sequences are SGHDN and FVKESK. This CDR3 is built from 12 residues. V was pared by 2 bases and J by 8 bases, with 7 bases between. For the CDR3, the DNA is TGTGCCAGCAGCCAAAGTAGCCATGAGCAGTTCTTC. Residues: CASSQSSHEQFF.

This rearrangement joins TRBV7-2 to TRBJ2-5, with D maybe TRBD2 (5 bases). Germline loops: CDR1 SGHTA, CDR2 FQGNSA. V was trimmed by 5 bases and J by 7 bases, leaving 11 bases between them. The CDR3 totals 12 residues. The chain's CDR3 is CASSNEGGTQYF. CDR3 nucleotide sequence: TGTGCCAGCAGCAACGAGGGTGGGACCCAGTACTTC.

The rearrangement joins TRBV5-1 to TRBJ2-2; 10 bases fit TRBD2. V shed 0 bases and J 2 bases; nucleotides not matched to a gene: 4. The germline gives CDR1 SGHRS, CDR2 YFSETQ. This CDR3 contains 17 residues. CDR3 residues: CASSLGLAGLNTGELFF. DNA for the CDR3: TGCGCCAGCAGCTTGGGACTAGCGGGCCTTAACACCGGGGAGCTGTTTTTT.

The V call is TRBV29-1, the J call TRBJ1-2; 7 nucleotides match TRBD1. The CDR3 loop spans 12 amino acids. V dropped 7 bases and J dropped 2; count of bases not matched to a gene: 4. The V gene's germline CDR1 is SQVTM and CDR2 ANQGSEA. The CDR3 DNA reads as TGCAGCGCCGGACAGGAAAACTATGGCTACACCTTC. This codes for CSAGQENYGYTF.

The chain couples TRBV24-1 to TRBJ2-1, with 8 positions matching TRBD2. The CDR3 is 18 amino acids. CDR1 KGHDR and CDR2 SFDVKD come from the germline V gene. With V trimmed by 5 bases and J by 9 bases, 20 bases remained unmatched. CDR3 DNA: TGTGCCACCAGTGGCTTCGGGGGGGCTGGCGGGATAGCAGTTGAGCAGTTCTTC. It encodes CATSGFGGAGGIAVEQFF.

The chain recombines TRBV19 with TRBJ2-2, with 7 bases fitting TRBD1. The V gene's germline CDR1 is LNHDA and CDR2 SQIVND (reference sequence). V shed 6 bases and J 1 base; nucleotides not matched to a gene: 8. The CDR3 consists of 16 residues. CDR3 nucleotides: TGTGCCAGTAGGGCAGGGACAGCGGTGAACACCGGGGAGCTGTTTTTT. Residues: CASRAGTAVNTGELFF.

The V and J genes are TRBV7-2 and TRBJ1-6; no clear D. V lost 3 bases to trimming and J lost 5 bases, with 8 bases between them. The CDR3 loop spans 14 amino acids. Germline CDR1 reads SGHTA; CDR2 reads FQGNSA. This chain's CDR3 is CASSFHSHNSPLHF. The CDR3 DNA reads as TGTGCCAGCAGCTTTCACAGTCATAATTCACCCCTCCACTTT.

The rearrangement links TRBV4-2 to TRBJ2-7; 9 positions match TRBD2. CDR3 length: 15 residues. Trimming took 3 bases from V and 3 from J; bases not matched to a gene: 6. Per the germline V gene, CDR1 is LGHNA and CDR2 is YNFKEQ. CDR3 in DNA: TGTGCCAGCAGCCATGGCGGGGGGGCGAACTACGAGCAGTACTTC. Its protein product is CASSHGGGANYEQYF.

The gene calls are TRBV5-1 and TRBJ2-7, with TRBD1 identical over 9 bases. The trim removed 0 bases at V and 4 bases at J, leaving 8 bases unmatched. The CDR3 is 16 residues long. Germline V gene lookup returns CDR1 SGHRS and CDR2 YFSETQ. The DNA for the CDR3 is TGCGCCAGCAGCTTGGGGCGGGACAGGGCCGATTACGAGCAGTACTTC. This encodes CASSLGRDRADYEQYF.

The rearrangement uses TRBV10-3 and TRBJ2-7, with 7 positions matching TRBD1. The CDR3 covers 14 residues. After removal of 6 bases from V and 4 bases from J, the junction contained 9 bases not matched to a gene. Per the germline V gene, CDR1 is ENHRY and CDR2 is SYGVKD. CDR3 nucleotide sequence: TGTGCCATCAGGGGCCAGGGGGTAAATTACGAGCAGTACTTC. Its protein is CAIRGQGVNYEQYF.

The V call is TRBV25-1, the J call TRBJ1-4, with D possibly TRBD1 on 5 matching bases. This CDR3 comprises 14 residues. Germline CDR1 MGHDK, CDR2 SYGVNS. The V end was cut by 5 bases, the J end by 7 bases, with 14 bases between. This chain's CDR3 is CASSWEGQSEKLFF. Written as DNA, the CDR3 is TGTGCCAGCAGTTGGGAGGGGCAGAGTGAAAAACTGTTTTTT.

This clone was found once. The J gene is TRBJ1-2, the V gene TRBV6-6; 9 bases match TRBD1. There are 14 residues in the CDR3. Germline lookup yields CDR1 MNHNY and CDR2 SVGAGI (reference sequence). The junction had 5 bases not matched to a gene; V was cut back by 2 bases and J by 7 bases. The DNA of the CDR3 is TGTGCCAGCAGTTACACGGACAGGGGAGGTGGCTACACCTTC. Protein sequence: CASSYTDRGGGYTF.

The rearrangement uses TRBV19 and TRBJ1-5, with TRBD1 matching over 9 bases. V lost 3 bases and J lost 5; bases outside the gene matches: 8. The CDR3 length is 16 residues. Germline CDR1 LNHDA, CDR2 SQIVND (reference sequence). This CDR3 is CASSIEDRGADQPQHF. CDR3 sequence (DNA): TGTGCCAGTAGTATCGAGGACAGGGGAGCCGATCAGCCCCAGCATTTT.

J is TRBJ1-6 and V is TRBV7-9; D is possibly TRBD1 (6 bases). The ends were cut back, 1 base at V and 6 bases at J, with 7 bases in the middle. The CDR3 has 14 amino acids. The V gene's germline CDR1 is SEHNR and CDR2 FQNEAQ (reference sequence). The CDR3 DNA sequence: TGTGCCAGCAGCTTAGGACAGGTTAATTCACCCCTCCACTTT. Translated, it gives CASSLGQVNSPLHF. Full variable domain (missing parts from reference TRBV7-9 and TRBJ1-6): DTGVSQNPRHKITKRGQNVTFRCDPISEHNRLYWYRQTLGQGPEFLTYFQNEAQLEKSRLLSDRFSAERPKGSFSTLEIQRTEQGDSAMYLCASSLGQVNSPLHFGNGTRLTVT.

The rearrangement links TRBV2 to TRBJ1-3; D remains ambiguous. Trimming stripped 8 bases from V and 4 bases from J, with 15 bases between. The CDR3 sequence is 14 residues long. Germline loops: CDR1 SNHLY, CDR2 FYNNEI. The CDR3 sequence is CASGSRLEGNTIYF. As DNA, the CDR3 is TGTGCCAGCGGAAGCAGGCTGGAAGGAAACACCATATATTTT. Full variable domain (rest looked up from reference TRBV2 and TRBJ1-3): EPEVTQTPSHQVTQMGQEVILRCVPISNHLYFYWYRQILGQKVEFLVSFYNNEISEKSEIFDDQFSVERPDGSNFTLKIRSTKLEDSAMYFCASGSRLEGNTIYFGEGSWLTVV.

The chain is built from TRBV28 and TRBJ1-5; 7 positions agree with TRBD1. Germline V gene data show CDR1 as MDHEN and CDR2 as SYDVKM. CDR3 length equals 14 residues. With V trimmed by 6 bases and J by 5 bases, 7 bases remained unmatched. CDR3 amino acids: CASSADRVDQPQHF. The CDR3 coding sequence is TGTGCCAGCAGCGCCGACAGGGTCGATCAGCCCCAGCATTTT.